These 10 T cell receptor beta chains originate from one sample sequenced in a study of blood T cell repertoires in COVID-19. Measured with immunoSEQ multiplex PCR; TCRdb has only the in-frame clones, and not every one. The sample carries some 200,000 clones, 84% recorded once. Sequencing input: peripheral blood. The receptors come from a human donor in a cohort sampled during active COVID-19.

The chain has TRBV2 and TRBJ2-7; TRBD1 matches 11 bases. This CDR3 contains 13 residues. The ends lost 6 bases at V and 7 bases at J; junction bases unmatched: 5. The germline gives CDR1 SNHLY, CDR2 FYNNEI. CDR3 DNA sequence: TGTGCCAGCAGCGGACAGGGGGCGAGTGAGCAGTACTTC. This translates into CASSGQGASEQYF. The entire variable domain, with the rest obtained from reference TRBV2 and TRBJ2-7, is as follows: EPEVTQTPSHQVTQMGQEVILRCVPISNHLYFYWYRQILGQKVEFLVSFYNNEISEKSEIFDDQFSVERPDGSNFTLKIRSTKLEDSAMYFCASSGQGASEQYFGPGTRLTVT.

CDR3 nucleotides: TGTGCCAGCGGACCTAGGACAGGGGGGGTCGCTTTCTTT. Its protein is CASGPRTGGVAFF. The rearrangement joins TRBV28 to TRBJ1-1, with 10 bases that match TRBD1. The CDR3 is 13 residues long. CDR1 and CDR2 from the germline V gene are MDHEN and SYDVKM. After removal of 8 bases from V and 11 bases from J, the junction contained 11 bases not matched to a gene.

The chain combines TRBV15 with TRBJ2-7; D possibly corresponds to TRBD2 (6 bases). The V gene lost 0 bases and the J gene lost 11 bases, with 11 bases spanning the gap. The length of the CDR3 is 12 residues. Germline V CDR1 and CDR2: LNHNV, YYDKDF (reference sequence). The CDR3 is CATSRDLGTEYF. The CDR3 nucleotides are TGTGCCACCAGCAGAGATTTGGGGACTGAGTACTTC.

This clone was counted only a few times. The CDR3 spells CASSFRVGLGYTF. Written as DNA, the CDR3 is TGTGCCAGCAGTTTCCGGGTGGGGCTTGGCTACACCTTC. The chain couples TRBV28 to TRBJ1-2; D is possibly TRBD1 (5 bases). The CDR3 sequence is 13 residues long. The germline V gene has CDR1 MDHEN and CDR2 SYDVKM. Trimming cost V 3 bases and J 7 bases, with 12 bases left between them.

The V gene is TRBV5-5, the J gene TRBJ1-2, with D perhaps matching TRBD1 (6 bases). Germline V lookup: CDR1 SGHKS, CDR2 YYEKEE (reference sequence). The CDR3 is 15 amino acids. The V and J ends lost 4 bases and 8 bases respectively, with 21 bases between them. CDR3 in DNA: TGTGCCAGCAGCGGAGATCGAAGAGGGGGAGAGGGCTACACCTTC. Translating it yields CASSGDRRGGEGYTF.

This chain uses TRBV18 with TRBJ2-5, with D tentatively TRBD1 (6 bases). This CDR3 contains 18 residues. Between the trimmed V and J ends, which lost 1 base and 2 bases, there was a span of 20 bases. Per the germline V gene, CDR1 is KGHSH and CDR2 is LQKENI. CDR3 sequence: CASSPRGFSRGQQETQYF. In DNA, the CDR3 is TGTGCCAGCTCACCACGGGGCTTTAGCAGAGGACAGCAAGAGACCCAGTACTTC.

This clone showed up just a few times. The CDR3 region has the DNA TGTGCCAGCAGTTGGACTAGCGGGAGCTCCGGGGAGCTGTTTTTT. Its translation: CASSWTSGSSGELFF. The V and J genes are TRBV6-5 and TRBJ2-2, with 13 bases identical to TRBD2. The CDR3 is 15 amino acids. With V trimmed by 4 bases and J by 6 bases, 2 bases remained unmatched. Germline CDR1 reads MNHEY; CDR2 reads SVGAGI.

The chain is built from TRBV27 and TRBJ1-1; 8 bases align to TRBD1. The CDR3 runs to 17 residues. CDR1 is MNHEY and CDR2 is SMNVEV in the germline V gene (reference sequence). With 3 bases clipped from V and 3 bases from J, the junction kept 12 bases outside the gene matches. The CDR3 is CASSLYPPGTGYTEAFF. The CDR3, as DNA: TGTGCCAGCAGTTTGTATCCTCCAGGGACAGGTTACACTGAAGCTTTCTTT.

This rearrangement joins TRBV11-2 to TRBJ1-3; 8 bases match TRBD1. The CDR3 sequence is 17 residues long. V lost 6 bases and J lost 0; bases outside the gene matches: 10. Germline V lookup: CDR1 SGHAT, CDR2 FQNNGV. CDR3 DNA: TGTGCCAGCAGACTTAGGGGACAGGCCGGCTCTGGAAACACCATATATTTT. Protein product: CASRLRGQAGSGNTIYF.

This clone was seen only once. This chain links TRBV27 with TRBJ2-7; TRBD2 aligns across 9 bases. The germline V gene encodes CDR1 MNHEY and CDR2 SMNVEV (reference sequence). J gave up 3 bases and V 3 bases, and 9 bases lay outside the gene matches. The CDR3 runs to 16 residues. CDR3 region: CASSFIAGTSFYEQYF. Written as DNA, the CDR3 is TGTGCCAGCAGTTTTATTGCCGGGACTAGCTTCTACGAGCAGTACTTC.